The 7 T cell receptor beta chains listed next were all sequenced from one sample in a study of blood T cells in healthy people across ages. The use of a sample-barcoded 5' primer and a J-beta primer mix characterized a second PCR of about 7 to 12 cycles. TCRdb independently ran MiXCR on the 5' RACE reads; one entry per CDR3 protein. The sample carries about 780,000 distinct CDR3 sequences, 35% to 50% recorded once. Sample: blood. These receptors were collected from an elderly man in good health.

This clonotype was found a few times. Since a much larger clone is just one base distant, this may be a read error. The chain carries TRBV6-5 and TRBJ2-7; no firm D call. The germline V gene has CDR1 MNHEY and CDR2 SVGAGI. V was clipped by 0 bases and J by 7 bases, with 13 bases between them. CDR3 size: 14 residues. The CDR3 DNA reads as TGTGCCAGCAGTTACTCAAACAGAGAGAATGAGCAGTACTTC. This encodes CASSYSNRENEQYF.

V gene TRBV7-9 combines with J gene TRBJ2-1; D remains ambiguous. Germline values: CDR1 SEHNR, CDR2 FQNEAQ (reference sequence). The CDR3 covers 17 residues. V lost 2 bases to trimming and J lost 6 bases, with 20 bases between them. CDR3 amino acids: CASSLKGFMSGINEQFF. CDR3 DNA: TGTGCCAGCAGCTTAAAGGGCTTCATGAGTGGAATCAATGAGCAGTTCTTC.

This chain joins TRBV12-3 or TRBV12-4 and TRBJ2-1; the D is unclear. V gave up 6 bases and J gave up 9 bases, with 15 bases separating them. The CDR3 covers 13 residues. CDR3 amino acids: CASSRSPNSEQFF. CDR3 nucleotide sequence: TGTGCCAGCAGCCGATCACCCAATAGTGAGCAGTTCTTC.

On this clonotype itself: At one end, the junction sequence differs from germline, possibly due to a read error. The chain carries TRBV7-2 and TRBJ2-3; 7 bases match TRBD1. The length of the CDR3 is 13 residues. CDR1 is SGHTA, CDR2 FQGNSA, per germline. This CDR3 reads CASRDRTTDRQYF. Written as DNA, the CDR3 is TGTGCCAGCAGGGACAGGACCACAGATAGGCAGTATTTT.

The chain employs TRBV20-1 and TRBJ2-1, with 7 bases matching TRBD1. CDR1 is DFQATT and CDR2 is SNEGSKA in the germline V gene (reference sequence). V was clipped by 0 bases and J by 6 bases; unmatched bases: 8. This CDR3 is built from 15 residues. CDR3: CSARERDSRSNEQFF. The CDR3 region has the DNA TGCAGTGCTAGAGAGAGGGACAGCCGTTCCAATGAGCAGTTCTTC.

V and J are TRBV7-9 and TRBJ2-1; no definite D call. This CDR3 spans 15 amino acids. The germline V gene encodes CDR1 SEHNR and CDR2 FQNEAQ (reference sequence). The V gene lost 2 bases and the J gene lost 4 bases, with 12 bases spanning the gap. This CDR3 reads CASSLSGLIYNEQFF. The CDR3 nucleotides are TGTGCCAGCAGCTTATCCGGATTAATATACAATGAGCAGTTCTTC.

The V gene is TRBV12-3 or TRBV12-4, the J gene TRBJ2-2; 9 bases are a match to TRBD2. This CDR3 has 17 amino acids. The V and J ends lost 2 bases and 2 bases, in that order; junction bases with no gene match: 6. This CDR3 reads CASSLPGLASNTGELFF. As DNA, the CDR3 is TGTGCCAGCAGTTTACCCGGACTAGCGTCCAACACCGGGGAGCTGTTTTTT.